This passage covers 7 T cell receptor beta chains from one sample sequenced in a study of T cells expressing NK-cell markers. Reprocessing the 5' RACE reads, TCRdb reports a single entry for every CDR3 protein and omits DNA. This repertoire includes some 340,000 distinct CDR3 sequences. Input material: blood T cells: a sorted CD56 or NKG2C T cell subset, CD4+ or CD8+ T cells, or bulk PBMC T cells (not recorded which). These receptors were taken from a man between 18 and 69 years old in good health.

The CDR3 loop reads CSARESGGVFGTQYF. The gene calls are TRBV20-1 and TRBJ2-5; absent DNA, TCRdb's TRBD2 call cannot be checked. Germline V gene sequence: CDR1 DFQATT, CDR2 SNEGSKA (reference sequence). The CDR3 runs 15 residues.

This CDR3 is CASSLATTTGGSPNEQFF. The chain combines TRBV7-2 with TRBJ2-1; TCRdb outputs TRBD1, but without DNA this stays unchecked. Looked up from germline, CDR1 is SGHTA and CDR2 is FQGNSA. The CDR3 consists of 18 residues. Full variable domain (outside the CDR3, taken from reference TRBV7-2 and TRBJ2-1): GAGVSQSPSNKVTEKGKDVELRCDPISGHTALYWYRQSLGQGLEFLIYFQGNSAPDKSGLPSDRFSAERTGGSVSTLTIQRTQQEDSAVYLCASSLATTTGGSPNEQFFGPGTRLTVL.

The chain joins TRBV5-1 to TRBJ2-2; TCRdb's D gene call, TRBD2, goes unchecked for lack of DNA. The CDR3 consists of 16 residues. Germline loops: CDR1 SGHRS, CDR2 YFSETQ. The CDR3 loop is CASSNLGLALTGELFF.

CDR3 amino acids: CASSRGKGTGVNEQFF. The chain recombines TRBV10-2 with TRBJ2-1; TCRdb picks TRBD1, but there is no DNA to check that call. The CDR3 runs 16 residues. The germline V gene encodes CDR1 WSHSY and CDR2 SAAADI.

The V gene is TRBV5-1, the J gene TRBJ2-4; the TCRdb D gene call, TRBD1, has no DNA to confirm it. CDR1 is SGHRS and CDR2 is YFSETQ in the germline V gene. CDR3 length: 16 amino acids. This chain's CDR3 is CASSPRQGQAKNIQYF.

The V gene is TRBV27, the J gene TRBJ1-2; the D call of TRBD1 rests on TCRdb alone, since no DNA is present to check it. CDR1 is MNHEY and CDR2 is SMNVEV in the germline V gene (reference sequence). The CDR3 loop spans 14 amino acids. CDR3: CASSLWGGQGAYTF.

The chain employs TRBV9 and TRBJ2-3; TCRdb selects TRBD1, and the lack of DNA leaves this call unchecked. Germline V gene data show CDR1 as SGDLS and CDR2 as YYNGEE. The CDR3 length is 15 residues. The CDR3 spells CASSVGSRGGDTQYF.